The 18 T cell receptor beta chains reported below all come from one sample, sequenced in a study of T cell responses to AZD1222 COVID-19 vaccine. Repertoires were generated with immunoSEQ multiplex PCR, while TCRdb's copy carries only in-frame clones and drops some. This sample yields 110,000 or so clones, of which over 75% are seen a single time; approximately 19% belongs to the top ten. The sample consisted of peripheral blood, taken on day 0 of AZD1222 vaccination. All receptors come from an adult in good health.

The chain couples TRBV12-3 or TRBV12-4 to TRBJ1-3; D not resolved. CDR3 length equals 11 residues. V was clipped by 5 bases and J by 3 bases, with 2 bases between them. CDR3 protein: CASSHGNTIYF. CDR3 nucleotides: TGTGCCAGCAGTCATGGAAACACCATATATTTT.

This clone has a single count. The genes are TRBV9 and TRBJ1-3, with 9 nucleotides matching TRBD1. This CDR3 is 14 amino acids long. Germline CDR1 is SGDLS and CDR2 is YYNGEE. The V and J ends lost 2 bases and 6 bases, in that order; junction bases with no gene match: 3. The CDR3 loop is CASSVGDRENTIYF. The DNA of the CDR3 is TGTGCCAGCAGCGTCGGGGACAGGGAAAACACCATATATTTT.

The chain joins TRBV9 to TRBJ1-1; D possibly corresponds to TRBD1 (5 bases). The germline gives CDR1 SGDLS, CDR2 YYNGEE. Trimming removed 2 bases at V and 3 bases at J, with 8 bases between. The CDR3 has 13 amino acids. CDR3 sequence (DNA): TGTGCCAGCAGCGTGGGGCCCTACACTGAAGCTTTCTTT. This sequence encodes CASSVGPYTEAFF.

The CDR3 loop reads CASSQTGAYNSPLHF. The CDR3 bases are TGTGCCAGCAGCCAGACAGGGGCTTATAATTCACCCCTCCACTTT. This chain links TRBV3-1 (or the pseudogene TRBV3-2) with TRBJ1-6, with 8 bases aligning to TRBD1. The CDR3 has 15 amino acids. V was pared by 3 bases and J by 4 bases, with 2 bases of the junction left unmatched. Germline CDR1 LGHDT, CDR2 YNNKEL (reference sequence).

This clone appeared once. This chain uses TRBV27 with TRBJ2-7; 14 nucleotides align to TRBD2. This CDR3 is built from 16 residues. V shed 6 bases and J 2 bases; nucleotides not matched to a gene: 6. From germline, CDR1 is MNHEY and CDR2 SMNVEV (reference sequence). In nucleotides, the CDR3 is TGTGCCAGCAGCCCTGGACTAGCGGGGGGCACCTACGAGCAGTACTTC. Protein sequence: CASSPGLAGGTYEQYF.

The V gene is TRBV12-3 or TRBV12-4, the J gene TRBJ1-1; D gene unclear. This CDR3 region has 11 residues. Trimming left V 8 bases short and J 4 bases short, with 8 bases between. The CDR3 here is CASHRGTEAFF. As DNA, the CDR3 is TGTGCCAGCCATCGGGGCACTGAAGCTTTCTTT.

The chain carries TRBV30 and TRBJ1-2, with TRBD1 matching 7 bases. The CDR3 length is 13 residues. J was trimmed by 1 base and V by 5 bases; bases with no gene match: 4. The V gene's germline CDR1 is GTSNPN and CDR2 SVGIG (reference sequence). The CDR3: CAWEGQNNYGYTF. The CDR3 DNA follows: TGTGCCTGGGAGGGACAGAATAACTATGGCTACACCTTC.

This clone was observed a single time. The V and J genes are TRBV5-4 and TRBJ2-5; D might be TRBD2 (6 bases). Trimming removed 0 bases at V and 5 bases at J, with 11 bases between. This CDR3 comprises 14 residues. Germline CDR1 SGHNT, CDR2 YYREEE (reference sequence). The CDR3 DNA reads TGTGCCAGCAGCTTGGGGGCAGGGAGGGAGACCCAGTACTTC. Translated, it gives CASSLGAGRETQYF.

The chain couples TRBV21-1 to TRBJ2-7. TRBV21-1 is reported as a pseudogene. The CDR3 loop spans 17 amino acids. CDR3 DNA sequence: TGTGCCAGCAGCAAAGAGGGGCGGGTCTACAGCTCCTACGAGCAGTACGTC. Translated: CASSKEGRVYSSYEQYV.

This chain links TRBV25-1 with TRBJ1-4, with 10 bases aligning to TRBD1. The CDR3 is 16 amino acids. Germline loops: CDR1 MGHDK, CDR2 SYGVNS. V was pared by 6 bases and J by 0 bases, with 4 bases of the junction left unmatched. CDR3 DNA: TGTGCCAGCAGCGAGACAGGGGGCGCAACTAATGAAAAACTGTTTTTT. Amino acids: CASSETGGATNEKLFF.

The chain carries TRBV18 and TRBJ1-2, with 9 positions matching TRBD1. CDR3 length: 15 amino acids. CDR1 is KGHSH, CDR2 LQKENI, per germline. The trim removed 6 bases at V and 2 bases at J, leaving 7 bases unmatched. The CDR3 sequence: CASSPRTGANYGYTF. CDR3 bases: TGTGCCAGCTCGCCTAGGACAGGGGCCAACTATGGCTACACCTTC.

This clone was detected a few times. The chain couples TRBV10-1 to TRBJ1-5, with D perhaps TRBD1 (6 bases). This CDR3 has 12 amino acids. Per germline, CDR1 WNHNN and CDR2 SYGVQD (reference sequence). The V gene lost 8 bases and the J gene lost 6 bases, with 11 bases spanning the gap. Written as DNA, the CDR3 is TGCGCCAGCGCCGGGGGGCGTCAGCCCCAGCATTTT. It yields the protein CASAGGRQPQHF.

V is TRBV19 and J is TRBJ1-3, with 9 bases lining up with TRBD1. The CDR3 extends over 17 amino acids. Germline trimming cut 6 bases from V and 2 bases from J; bases unmatched to any gene: 11. Germline-derived CDR1 and CDR2 are LNHDA and SQIVND (reference sequence). CDR3 sequence (DNA): TGTGCCAGTAGAGAAATATTTGGGGACAGGGCTGGAAACACCATATATTTT. Translated: CASREIFGDRAGNTIYF.

V is TRBV18 and J is TRBJ1-2; 9 bases are a match to TRBD1. The V and J ends lost 3 bases and 0 bases, in that order; junction bases with no gene match: 8. The CDR3 has 17 residues. Germline V gene lookup returns CDR1 KGHSH and CDR2 LQKENI. The chain's CDR3 is CASSPNRGRGANYGYTF. CDR3 DNA: TGTGCCAGCTCACCGAACAGGGGGCGGGGTGCTAACTATGGCTACACCTTC. Full variable domain (outside the CDR3, taken from reference TRBV18 and TRBJ1-2): NAGVMQNPRHLVRRRGQEARLRCSPMKGHSHVYWYRQLPEEGLKFMVYLQKENIIDESGMPKERFSAEFPKEGPSILRIQQVVRGDSAAYFCASSPNRGRGANYGYTFGSGTRLTVV.

V gene TRBV7-6 combines with J gene TRBJ2-3; perhaps D is TRBD1 or TRBD2 (6 bases each). Looked up from germline, CDR1 is SGHVS and CDR2 is FNYEAQ. This CDR3 comprises 14 residues. The V and J ends lost 5 bases and 4 bases respectively, with 13 bases between them. The CDR3: CASSLAGGADTQYF. In nucleotides, the CDR3 is TGTGCCAGCAGCCTCGCCGGGGGCGCAGATACGCAGTATTTT.

The CDR3 DNA reads TGTGCCAGCAGTTTCCGGGCCTCCAATCAGCCCCAGCATTTT. Translated: CASSFRASNQPQHF. The rearrangement joins TRBV27 to TRBJ1-5; no clear D. The length of the CDR3 is 14 residues. Germline-derived CDR1 and CDR2 are MNHEY and SMNVEV (reference sequence). Trimming pared 3 bases from V and 3 bases from J, leaving 9 bases between.

The rearrangement uses TRBV5-1 and TRBJ1-1; tentatively, D is TRBD1 (5 bases). Trimming left V 4 bases short and J 6 bases short, with 19 bases between. Per germline, CDR1 SGHRS and CDR2 YFSETQ. The CDR3 totals 15 residues. The chain's CDR3 is CASSRLTGTQAEAFF. In DNA, the CDR3 is TGCGCCAGCAGCCGCCTAACCGGGACCCAGGCTGAAGCTTTCTTT.

The rearrangement uses TRBV30 and TRBJ1-3; 7 bases fit TRBD1. There are 17 residues in the CDR3. V lost 3 bases to trimming and J lost 8 bases; unmatched junction nucleotides: 19. Per the germline V gene, CDR1 is GTSNPN and CDR2 is SVGIG (reference sequence). CDR3 residues: CAWSRLKQTGHGDTIYF. In nucleotides, the CDR3 is TGTGCCTGGAGCAGACTAAAACAGACAGGGCACGGAGACACCATATATTTT.